These 25 T cell receptor beta chains were all obtained from the same sample, sequenced in a study of T-cell memory formation after mild COVID-19. MiXCR was run by TCRdb on the 5' RACE reads, yielding one entry per CDR3 protein. The sample contains 250,000 to 350,000 distinct CDR3 sequences, about 15% of which appear only once. Sequencing was carried out using PBMCs or a T cell subset sorted from them (not recorded which). Receptor source: a man younger than 30 who had mild COVID-19 (a few samples of this study predate the infection). Cell type and time point are not known.

This chain connects TRBV6-6 to TRBJ1-1; maybe TRBD1 (6 bases). There are 12 residues in the CDR3. From germline, CDR1 is MNHNY and CDR2 SVGAGI (reference sequence). Trimming cost V 2 bases and J 11 bases, with 12 bases left between them. The CDR3 loop is CASSYITGQAFF. CDR3 DNA sequence: TGTGCCAGCAGTTACATCACAGGGCAGGCTTTCTTT.

This chain uses TRBV27 with TRBJ2-7; no firm D call. This CDR3 is built from 13 residues. Trimming shortened V by 2 bases and J by 2 bases, and 7 bases separated the two germline ends. CDR1 and CDR2 from the germline V gene are MNHEY and SMNVEV (reference sequence). As DNA, the CDR3 is TGTGCCAGCAGTTTACGCGGAGCCTACGAGCAGTACTTC. Translated: CASSLRGAYEQYF.

This clonotype came up many times. The chain has TRBV6-4 and TRBJ2-2; 7 bases map to TRBD1. Germline V gene sequence: CDR1 MRHNA, CDR2 SNTAGT. Losses at the gene ends were 0 bases for V and 3 bases for J; bases not matched to a gene: 1. The CDR3 is 15 residues long. In DNA form, the CDR3 reads TGTGCCAGCAGTGACTCGGACAGGCACACCGGGGAGCTGTTTTTT. Translated: CASSDSDRHTGELFF.

The CDR3 reads CATSDSTSSRQAYEQYV. For the CDR3, the DNA is TGTGCCACCAGTGATTCCACCTCGAGCCGACAGGCCTACGAGCAGTACGTC. The chain employs TRBV24-1 and TRBJ2-7, with D maybe TRBD1 (6 bases). The germline CDR1 and CDR2 sequences are KGHDR and SFDVKD. Trimming shortened V by 2 bases and J by 2 bases, and 18 bases separated the two germline ends. This CDR3 region has 17 residues.

This sequence joins TRBV25-1 and TRBJ2-1; TRBD2 agrees at 11 bases. The CDR3 runs 15 residues. Germline trimming cut 4 bases from V and 3 bases from J; bases unmatched to any gene: 2. Germline-derived CDR1 and CDR2 are MGHDK and SYGVNS. The CDR3 nucleotides are TGTGCCAGCAGTGTGGGACTAGCGGTCTACAATGAGCAGTTCTTC. It translates to CASSVGLAVYNEQFF. The whole variable domain, remainder taken from reference TRBV25-1 and TRBJ2-1, is EADIYQTPRYLVIGTGKKITLECSQTMGHDKMYWYQQDPGMELHLIHYSYGVNSTEKGDLSSESTVSRIRTEHFPLTLESARPSHTSQYLCASSVGLAVYNEQFFGPGTRLTVL.

This clonotype has only a few counts. The genes are TRBV20-1 and TRBJ2-3, with D perhaps being TRBD1 or TRBD2 (5 bases each). The CDR3 is made up of 15 amino acids. Trimming stripped 1 base from V and 1 base from J, with 12 bases between. The germline gives CDR1 DFQATT, CDR2 SNEGSKA (reference sequence). The CDR3 here is CSARGPGDRTDTQYF. In DNA form, the CDR3 reads TGCAGTGCTAGAGGTCCCGGGGACCGCACAGATACGCAGTATTTT.

The genes are TRBV2 and TRBJ2-3, with D possibly matching TRBD1 (7 bases). The CDR3 has 15 residues. Germline lookup yields CDR1 SNHLY and CDR2 FYNNEI. Deletions cut 3 bases from V and 4 bases from J, with 14 bases between. The DNA for the CDR3 is TGTGCCAGCAGTGATCAGGGGGGTATGGCAGATACGCAGTATTTT. Translation: CASSDQGGMADTQYF.

The V call is TRBV7-8, the J call TRBJ1-4, with 7 bases lining up with TRBD1. V gave up 7 bases and J gave up 8 bases; unmatched junction bases: 19. Germline loops: CDR1 SGHVS, CDR2 FQNEAQ. The CDR3 sequence is 17 residues long. CDR3 sequence (DNA): TGTGCCAGCACCCAAAGGGGGCGCTCCTATAACGGGGAAAAACTGTTTTTT. It codes for CASTQRGRSYNGEKLFF.

The chain links TRBV29-1 to TRBJ2-5; TRBD2 matches at 10 bases. CDR1 and CDR2 from the germline V gene are SQVTM and ANQGSEA. The J segment lost 0 bases and the V segment lost 5 bases, leaving 9 bases of the junction unmatched. There are 16 residues in the CDR3. In DNA, the CDR3 is TGCAGCGTTCTTAGCGGGGGGTCCCAGTACCAAGAGACCCAGTACTTC. This gives the protein CSVLSGGSQYQETQYF.

The chain has TRBV6-2 or TRBV6-3 and TRBJ1-1; D is perhaps TRBD1 (6 bases). V shed 2 bases and J shed 4 bases, with 14 bases lying between them. Looked up from germline, CDR1 is MNHEY and CDR2 is SVGEGT. The CDR3 totals 15 residues. The CDR3 nucleotides are TGTGCCAGCAGTTACATTGGGGGGCAGGTCACTGAAGCTTTCTTT. Protein sequence: CASSYIGGQVTEAFF.

The chain couples TRBV15 to TRBJ2-7; D gene uncertain. Between the trimmed V and J ends, which lost 1 base and 2 bases, there was a span of 18 bases. Germline values: CDR1 LNHNV, CDR2 YYDKDF (reference sequence). The CDR3 has 17 residues. The CDR3 sequence is CATSRVRSLGQTYEQYF. DNA for the CDR3: TGTGCCACCAGCAGAGTCAGGTCTCTCGGGCAGACCTACGAGCAGTACTTC.

There are a few counts of this clonotype. The chain has TRBV28 and TRBJ2-2; 7 bases fit TRBD1. The germline V gene encodes CDR1 MDHEN and CDR2 SYDVKM. CDR3 length: 14 residues. J was trimmed by 3 bases and V by 6 bases; bases with no gene match: 4. The CDR3 is CASSQTGDTGELFF. Here the CDR3 DNA reads TGTGCCAGCAGCCAAACAGGGGACACCGGGGAGCTGTTTTTT.

The chain joins TRBV7-2 to TRBJ2-1; no clear D. The CDR3 totals 14 residues. Germline CDR1 SGHTA, CDR2 FQGNSA. Deletions cut 3 bases from V and 8 bases from J, with 14 bases between. In DNA, the CDR3 is TGTGCCAGCAGCTTTTTAATTGATATAGATGAGCAGTTCTTC. This sequence encodes CASSFLIDIDEQFF. Full variable domain (missing parts from reference TRBV7-2 and TRBJ2-1): GAGVSQSPSNKVTEKGKDVELRCDPISGHTALYWYRQSLGQGLEFLIYFQGNSAPDKSGLPSDRFSAERTGGSVSTLTIQRTQQEDSAVYLCASSFLIDIDEQFFGPGTRLTVL.

This chain connects TRBV24-1 to TRBJ1-4, with D maybe TRBD1 (6 bases). The CDR3 consists of 14 residues. Looked up from germline, CDR1 is KGHDR and CDR2 is SFDVKD. V dropped 7 bases and J dropped 8 bases, with 16 bases sitting between them. This CDR3 reads CATSTGTTGEKLFF. Here the CDR3 DNA reads TGTGCCACCAGCACCGGGACAACCGGCGAAAAACTGTTTTTT.

This clonotype was observed a few times. The V gene is TRBV2, the J gene TRBJ2-1; 7 nucleotides match TRBD2. Germline V lookup: CDR1 SNHLY, CDR2 FYNNEI. The CDR3 has 15 residues. With V trimmed by 6 bases and J by 5 bases, 10 bases remained unmatched. The CDR3 DNA sequence: TGTGCCAGCAGGGGACTATTGGGGGGGGACAATGAGCAGTTCTTC. Residues: CASRGLLGGDNEQFF.

This clonotype was seen more than once but under ten times. The chain joins TRBV4-2 to TRBJ2-3; 8 positions match TRBD2. Trimming removed 5 bases from V and 2 bases from J; junction bases left unmatched: 9. CDR1 and CDR2 (germline): LGHNA, YNFKEQ. This CDR3 has 16 amino acids. CDR3 nucleotide sequence: TGTGCCAGCAGCTACGAGCGGGGGCCACACACAGATACGCAGTATTTT. Translating gives CASSYERGPHTDTQYF.

Here the CDR3 DNA reads TGTGCCACCAGCGATAGACAGGGCAATGAGCAGTTCTTC. This sequence encodes CATSDRQGNEQFF. V and J are TRBV24-1 and TRBJ2-1; 7 bases match TRBD1. CDR3 length: 13 amino acids. V lost 7 bases and J lost 6; bases outside the gene matches: 5. The germline V gene has CDR1 KGHDR and CDR2 SFDVKD.

This clonotype was detected a few times. This chain uses TRBV2 with TRBJ2-7; a weak D match, TRBD2 (5 bases). V was cut by 6 bases and J by 0 bases, with 18 bases left in between. CDR1 and CDR2 (germline): SNHLY, FYNNEI. The CDR3 consists of 16 residues. CDR3 loop: CASRVSGSYPSYEQYV. The CDR3 nucleotides read TGTGCCAGCAGAGTCTCGGGGTCTTACCCCTCCTACGAGCAGTACGTC.

This clonotype was seen a handful of times. This chain uses TRBV28 with TRBJ1-2; a weak D match, TRBD1 (5 bases). This CDR3 spans 14 amino acids. The ends were cut back, 3 bases at V and 4 bases at J, with 12 bases in the middle. CDR1 MDHEN and CDR2 SYDVKM come from the germline V gene. The CDR3 sequence: CASSLEGGGYGYTF. For the CDR3, the DNA is TGTGCCAGCAGTTTGGAAGGCGGGGGCTATGGCTACACCTTC.

In this sample, this clonotype turned up a few times. The V call is TRBV6-2 or TRBV6-3, the J call TRBJ1-1; D ambiguous. Germline V gives CDR1 MNHEY, CDR2 SVGEGT. The CDR3 contains 14 residues. V lost 6 bases and J 1 base, leaving 12 bases between the germline ends. The CDR3 DNA sequence: TGTGCCAGCAGCATTGGGATGGGGAACACTGAAGCTTTCTTT. The encoded protein is CASSIGMGNTEAFF.

Here the CDR3 DNA reads TGCGCCAGCAGCCAAGATAAGCAGGGAGGAAACACCATATATTTT. Amino acid sequence: CASSQDKQGGNTIYF. The chain couples TRBV4-3 to TRBJ1-3, with D possibly TRBD1 on 5 matching bases. Trimming pared 0 bases from V and 4 bases from J, leaving 10 bases between. Germline V gives CDR1 LGHNA, CDR2 YSLEER. This CDR3 has 15 residues.

The V gene is TRBV6-6, the J gene TRBJ2-7; D is undetermined. The V end lost 2 bases, the J end lost 0 bases, and 5 bases lay between the germline ends. Germline V gene lookup returns CDR1 MNHNY and CDR2 SVGAGI (reference sequence). The CDR3 has 13 amino acids. The CDR3 DNA reads TGTGCCAGCAGTTACGAGGTCTCCTACGAGCAGTACTTC. Protein sequence: CASSYEVSYEQYF.

This clonotype has just a few counts. The rearrangement links TRBV4-1 to TRBJ1-1; no clear D gene. Germline loops: CDR1 MGHRA, CDR2 YSYEKL. V lost 7 bases to trimming and J lost 7 bases, with 22 bases between them. The CDR3 extends over 15 amino acids. The CDR3 reads CASTELVGYGNEAFF. CDR3 nucleotide sequence: TGCGCCAGCACCGAATTAGTGGGGTACGGGAATGAAGCTTTCTTT.

The chain couples TRBV4-3 to TRBJ2-1, with a weak D call TRBD1 (7 bases). The CDR3 is made up of 18 amino acids. The germline V and J ends were trimmed by 1 base and 0 bases, with 16 bases remaining between them. Germline V gene data show CDR1 as LGHNA and CDR2 as YSLEER. Here the CDR3 reads CASSQGFRGTDSYNEQFF. The CDR3 DNA reads TGCGCCAGCAGCCAAGGCTTTCGGGGGACAGACTCCTACAATGAGCAGTTCTTC.

This clonotype was detected a few times. The CDR3 sequence is CASFTRTGGFLTEAFF. CDR3 sequence (DNA): TGTGCCAGCTTTACCCGGACAGGGGGCTTTCTGACTGAAGCTTTCTTT. The V gene is TRBV6-1, the J gene TRBJ1-1, with 11 bases aligning to TRBD1. The CDR3 has 16 amino acids. Trimming cost V 8 bases and J 5 bases; bases outside gene matches: 13. Germline V gene lookup returns CDR1 MNHNS and CDR2 SASEGT.